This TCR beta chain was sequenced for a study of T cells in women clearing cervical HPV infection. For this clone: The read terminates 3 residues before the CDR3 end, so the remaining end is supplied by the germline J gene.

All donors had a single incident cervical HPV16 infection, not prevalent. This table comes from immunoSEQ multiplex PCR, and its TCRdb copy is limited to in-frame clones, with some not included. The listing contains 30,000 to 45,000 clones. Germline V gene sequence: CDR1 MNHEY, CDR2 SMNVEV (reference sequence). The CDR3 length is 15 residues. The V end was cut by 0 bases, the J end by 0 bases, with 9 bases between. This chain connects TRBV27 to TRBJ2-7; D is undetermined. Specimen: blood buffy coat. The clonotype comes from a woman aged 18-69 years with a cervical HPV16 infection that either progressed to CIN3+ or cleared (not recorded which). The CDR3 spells CASSLSGYRSYEQYF. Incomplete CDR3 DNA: TGTGCCAGCAGTTTATCAGGGTATCGCTCCTACGAG.